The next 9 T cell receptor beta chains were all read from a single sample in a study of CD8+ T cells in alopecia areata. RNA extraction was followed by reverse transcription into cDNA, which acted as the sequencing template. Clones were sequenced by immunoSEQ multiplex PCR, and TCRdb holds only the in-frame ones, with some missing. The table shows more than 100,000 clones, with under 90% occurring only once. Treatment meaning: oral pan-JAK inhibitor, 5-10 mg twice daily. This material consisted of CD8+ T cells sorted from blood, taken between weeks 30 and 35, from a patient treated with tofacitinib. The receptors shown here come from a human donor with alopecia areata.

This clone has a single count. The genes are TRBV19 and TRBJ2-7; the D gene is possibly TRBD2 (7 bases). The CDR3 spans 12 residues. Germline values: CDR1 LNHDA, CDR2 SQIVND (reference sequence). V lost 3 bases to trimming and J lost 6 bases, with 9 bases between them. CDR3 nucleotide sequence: TGTGCCAGTAGTATCGGGGGGCCCGAGCAGTACTTC. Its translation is CASSIGGPEQYF.

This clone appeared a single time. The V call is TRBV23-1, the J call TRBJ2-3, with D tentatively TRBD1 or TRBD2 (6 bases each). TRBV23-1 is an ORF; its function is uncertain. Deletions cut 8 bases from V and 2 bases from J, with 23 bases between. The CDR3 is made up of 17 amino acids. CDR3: CASGPKGGATPTDTQYF. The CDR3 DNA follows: TGCGCCAGCGGCCCAAAGGGGGGAGCGACACCCACAGATACGCAGTATTTT.

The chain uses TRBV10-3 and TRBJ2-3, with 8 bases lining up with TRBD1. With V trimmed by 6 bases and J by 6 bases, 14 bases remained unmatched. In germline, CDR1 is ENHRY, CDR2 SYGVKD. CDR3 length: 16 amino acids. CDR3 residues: CAISQETGAKGDTQYF. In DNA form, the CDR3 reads TGTGCCATCAGCCAAGAGACAGGGGCGAAGGGGGATACGCAGTATTTT.

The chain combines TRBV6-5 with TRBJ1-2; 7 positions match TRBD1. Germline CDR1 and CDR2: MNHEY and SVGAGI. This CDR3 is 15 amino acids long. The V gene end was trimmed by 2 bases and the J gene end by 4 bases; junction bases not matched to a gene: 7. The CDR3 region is CASSYEFRGLYGYTF. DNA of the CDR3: TGTGCCAGCAGTTACGAGTTTAGGGGGCTCTATGGCTACACCTTC.

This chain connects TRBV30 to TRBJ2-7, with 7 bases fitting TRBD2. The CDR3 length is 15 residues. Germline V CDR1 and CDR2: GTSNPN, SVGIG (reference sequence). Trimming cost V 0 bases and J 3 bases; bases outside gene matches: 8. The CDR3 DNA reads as TGTGCCTGGAGTGTACCTAGCGGAGGGAACTACGAGCAGTACTTC. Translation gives CAWSVPSGGNYEQYF. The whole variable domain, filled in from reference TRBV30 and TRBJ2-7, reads SQTIHQWPATLVQPVGSPLSLECTVEGTSNPNLYWYRQAAGRGLQLLFYSVGIGQISSEVPQNLSASRPQDRQFILSSKKLLLSDSGFYLCAWSVPSGGNYEQYFGPGTRLTVT.

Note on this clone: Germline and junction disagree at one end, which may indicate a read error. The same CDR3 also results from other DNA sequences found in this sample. Here the CDR3 reads CSVEATPPNYGYTF. As DNA, the CDR3 is TGCAGCGTCGAAGCGACTCCCCCGAACTATGGCTACACCTTC. The chain joins TRBV29-1 to TRBJ1-2; D unclear. From germline, CDR1 is SQVTM and CDR2 ANQGSEA. The CDR3 is 14 amino acids.

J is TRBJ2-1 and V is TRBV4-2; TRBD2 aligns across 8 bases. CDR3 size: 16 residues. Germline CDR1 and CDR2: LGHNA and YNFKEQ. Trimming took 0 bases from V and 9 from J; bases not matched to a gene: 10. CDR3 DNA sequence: TGTGCCAGCAGCCAAGAAGGCTCTAGCGGGCTGCTTGAGCAGTTCTTC. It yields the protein CASSQEGSSGLLEQFF.

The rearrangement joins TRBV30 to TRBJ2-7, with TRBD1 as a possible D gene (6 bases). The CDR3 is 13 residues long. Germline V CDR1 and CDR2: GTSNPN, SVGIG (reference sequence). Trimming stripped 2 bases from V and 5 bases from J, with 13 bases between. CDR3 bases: TGTGCCTGGAGTAGTAGTGGGGGCGACGAGCAGTACTTC. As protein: CAWSSSGGDEQYF. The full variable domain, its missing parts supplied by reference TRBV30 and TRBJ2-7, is SQTIHQWPATLVQPVGSPLSLECTVEGTSNPNLYWYRQAAGRGLQLLFYSVGIGQISSEVPQNLSASRPQDRQFILSSKKLLLSDSGFYLCAWSSSGGDEQYFGPGTRLTVT.

In DNA form, the CDR3 reads TGTGCCAGCGCCTTCTCAACCCAGGGGGCAGTCTATGGCTACACCTTC. Translated: CASAFSTQGAVYGYTF. The J gene is TRBJ1-2, the V gene TRBV7-9; 8 bases agree with TRBD1. The V and J ends lost 8 bases and 4 bases, in that order; junction bases with no gene match: 15. Germline assignment: CDR1 SEHNR and CDR2 FQNEAQ (reference sequence). CDR3 length: 16 residues.